One sample yielded the 10 T cell receptor beta chains listed below, sequenced in a study of cytomegalovirus exposure and HLA in healthy donors. PCR involved 60 Vbeta and 13 Jbeta primers. Here immunoSEQ multiplex PCR was the method, and the copy in TCRdb shows in-frame clones only, minus some. The table records around 100,000 clones, approximately 85% of them present only once. Sequencing used PBMCs. These receptors all come from a young man in good health and CMV-seropositive.

This clone was counted a single time. V is TRBV5-1 and J is TRBJ2-1; weak D call: TRBD2 (7 bases). Germline loops: CDR1 SGHRS, CDR2 YFSETQ. CDR3 size: 15 residues. Trimming took 1 base from V and 2 from J, leaving 10 bases between them. The DNA of the CDR3 is TGCGCCAGCAGCTTGAAGGGGGGGCCCTACAATGAGCAGTTCTTC. Protein: CASSLKGGPYNEQFF.

Concerning this clone: Relative to the germline gene, one junction end is altered; a read error may explain this. The identical CDR3 is also encoded by other nucleotide sequences in the sample. This chain connects TRBV14 to TRBJ1-4; TRBD1 aligns across 11 bases. This CDR3 spans 16 amino acids. The germline gives CDR1 SGHDN, CDR2 FVKESK. The CDR3 sequence: CASSQLPGQGGEKLFF. CDR3 bases: TGTGCCAGTAGCCAGCTGCCGGGACAGGGGGGCGAAAAACTGTTTTTT. Full variable domain (missing parts from reference TRBV14 and TRBJ1-4): EAGVTQFPSHSVIEKGQTVTLRCDPISGHDNLYWYRRVMGKEIKFLLHFVKESKQDESGMPNNRFLAERTGGTYSTLKVQPAELEDSGVYFCASSQLPGQGGEKLFFGSGTQLSVL.

The chain employs TRBV5-1 and TRBJ2-5, with 9 bases that match TRBD1. CDR1 is SGHRS and CDR2 is YFSETQ in the germline V gene. The junction had 15 bases not matched to a gene; V was cut back by 3 bases and J by 9 bases. CDR3 length equals 16 residues. CDR3 DNA: TGCGCCAGCAGCTCCAGGACAGGGGCCGCCGGGAAGGCCCAGTACTTC. Encoded protein: CASSSRTGAAGKAQYF.

The gene calls are TRBV5-6 and TRBJ2-3; 10 nucleotides match TRBD2. V was clipped by 0 bases and J by 2 bases; unmatched bases: 3. From germline, CDR1 is SGHDT and CDR2 YYEEEE. This CDR3 region has 16 residues. The CDR3 DNA follows: TGTGCCAGCAGCTTGGCACTAGCGGGATACACAGATACGCAGTATTTT. The encoded protein is CASSLALAGYTDTQYF.

The V and J genes are TRBV18 and TRBJ2-7; a weak D match, TRBD1 (5 bases). This CDR3 comprises 14 residues. V was shortened by 8 bases and J by 3 bases, with 17 bases between the two germline ends. Germline V gene lookup returns CDR1 KGHSH and CDR2 LQKENI. CDR3 DNA sequence: TGTGCCAGCCACGGTATGGGGCAAAACTACGAGCAGTACTTC. This encodes CASHGMGQNYEQYF.

This sequence joins TRBV5-6 and TRBJ1-2; D ambiguous. V lost 5 bases, J lost 5 bases, and 7 bases lay in between. This CDR3 is built from 11 residues. The germline CDR1 and CDR2 sequences are SGHDT and YYEEEE. CDR3: CASRSVYGYTF. The CDR3 nucleotides read TGTGCCAGCAGAAGCGTTTATGGCTACACCTTC.

The V and J genes are TRBV2 and TRBJ2-5, with 8 nucleotides matching TRBD2. The germline CDR1 and CDR2 sequences are SNHLY and FYNNEI. With V trimmed by 6 bases and J by 0 bases, 6 bases remained unmatched. CDR3 length equals 15 residues. The CDR3 here is CASSPSGRDQETQYF. CDR3 nucleotides: TGTGCCAGCAGCCCAAGCGGGAGAGACCAAGAGACCCAGTACTTC.

The chain joins TRBV29-1 to TRBJ1-1; D perhaps matches TRBD1 (6 bases). CDR1 is SQVTM, CDR2 ANQGSEA, per germline. CDR3 length: 12 amino acids. V dropped 7 bases and J dropped 0 bases, with 9 bases sitting between them. The CDR3 region is CSGRTVNTEAFF. CDR3 in DNA: TGCAGCGGGCGGACAGTGAACACTGAAGCTTTCTTT.

This clone was picked up one time. Sequence at one end of the junction differs from germline and may be a read error. The chain uses TRBV28 and TRBJ2-1, with 10 nucleotides matching TRBD2. Germline V CDR1 and CDR2: MDHEN, SYDVKM. The CDR3 has 13 residues. The CDR3 sequence: CASSLHKLAGQLF. CDR3 nucleotides: TGTGCCAGCAGTTTGCACAAACTAGCGGGGCAGCTCTTC. The whole variable domain, remainder taken from reference TRBV28 and TRBJ2-1, is DVKVTQSSRYLVKRTGEKVFLECVQDMDHENMFWYRQDPGLGLRLIYFSYDVKMKEKGDIPEGYSVSREKKERFSLILESASTNQTSMYLCASSLHKLAGQLFGPGTRLTVL.

The chain joins TRBV11-2 to TRBJ2-1; TRBD2 aligns across 8 bases. Germline V gives CDR1 SGHAT, CDR2 FQNNGV. The ends lost 0 bases at V and 8 bases at J; junction bases unmatched: 12. This CDR3 has 17 residues. CDR3 loop: CASSLDHIAGKHYEQFF. The CDR3 nucleotides read TGTGCCAGCAGCTTAGATCATATAGCGGGGAAGCACTATGAGCAGTTCTTC.